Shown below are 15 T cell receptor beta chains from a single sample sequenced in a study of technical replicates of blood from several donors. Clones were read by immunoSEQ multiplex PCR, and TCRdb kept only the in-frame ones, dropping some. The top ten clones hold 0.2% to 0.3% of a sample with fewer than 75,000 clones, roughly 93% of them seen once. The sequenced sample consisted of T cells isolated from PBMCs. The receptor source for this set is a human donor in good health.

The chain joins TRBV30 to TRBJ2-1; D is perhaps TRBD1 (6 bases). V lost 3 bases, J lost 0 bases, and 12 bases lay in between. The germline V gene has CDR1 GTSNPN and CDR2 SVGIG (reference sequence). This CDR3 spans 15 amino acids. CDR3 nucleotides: TGTGCCTGGAGCCGAAGGGGGAGCTCCTACAATGAGCAGTTCTTC. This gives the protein CAWSRRGSSYNEQFF. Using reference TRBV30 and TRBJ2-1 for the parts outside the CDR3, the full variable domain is SQTIHQWPATLVQPVGSPLSLECTVEGTSNPNLYWYRQAAGRGLQLLFYSVGIGQISSEVPQNLSASRPQDRQFILSSKKLLLSDSGFYLCAWSRRGSSYNEQFFGPGTRLTVL.

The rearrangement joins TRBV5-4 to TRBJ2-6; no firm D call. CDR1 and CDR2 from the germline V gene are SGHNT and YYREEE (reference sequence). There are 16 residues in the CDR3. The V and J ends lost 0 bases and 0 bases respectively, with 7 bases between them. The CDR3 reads CASSLAVISGANVLTF. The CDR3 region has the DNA TGTGCCAGCAGCTTGGCGGTTATCTCTGGGGCCAACGTCCTGACTTTC.

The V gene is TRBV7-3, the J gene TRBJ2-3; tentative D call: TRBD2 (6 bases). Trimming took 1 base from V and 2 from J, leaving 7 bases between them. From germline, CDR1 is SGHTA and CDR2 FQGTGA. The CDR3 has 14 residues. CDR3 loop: CASSLRGVTDTQYF. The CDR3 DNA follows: TGTGCCAGCAGCTTAAGGGGGGTCACAGATACGCAGTATTTT.

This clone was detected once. CDR3 DNA sequence: TGTGCCAGCAGTGGGGAGGGGGGGCTAGCCTTTTTCACAGATACGCAGTATTTT. Its translation is CASSGEGGLAFFTDTQYF. The gene calls are TRBV27 and TRBJ2-3; D possibly corresponds to TRBD2 (7 bases). The germline V gene has CDR1 MNHEY and CDR2 SMNVEV (reference sequence). This CDR3 region has 18 residues. V was cut by 5 bases and J by 2 bases, with 23 bases left in between.

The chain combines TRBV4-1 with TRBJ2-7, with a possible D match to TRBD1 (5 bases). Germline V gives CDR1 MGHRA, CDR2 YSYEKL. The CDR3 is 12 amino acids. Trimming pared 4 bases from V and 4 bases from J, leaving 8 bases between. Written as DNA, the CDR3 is TGCGCCAGCAGCCGTGGGGCTTACGAGCAGTACTTC. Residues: CASSRGAYEQYF.

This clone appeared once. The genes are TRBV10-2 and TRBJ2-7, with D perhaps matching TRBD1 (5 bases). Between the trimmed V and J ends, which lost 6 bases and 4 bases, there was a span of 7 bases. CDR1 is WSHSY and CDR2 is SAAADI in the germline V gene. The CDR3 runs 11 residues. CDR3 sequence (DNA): TGCGCCAGCAGAGACAGTTACGAGCAGTACTTC. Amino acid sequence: CASRDSYEQYF.

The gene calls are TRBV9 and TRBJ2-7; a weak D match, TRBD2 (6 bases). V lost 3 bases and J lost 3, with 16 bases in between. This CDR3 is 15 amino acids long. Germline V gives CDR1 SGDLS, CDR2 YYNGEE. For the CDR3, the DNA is TGTGCCAGCAGCGAGGGCCCGACTAGAAACTACGAGCAGTACTTC. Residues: CASSEGPTRNYEQYF.

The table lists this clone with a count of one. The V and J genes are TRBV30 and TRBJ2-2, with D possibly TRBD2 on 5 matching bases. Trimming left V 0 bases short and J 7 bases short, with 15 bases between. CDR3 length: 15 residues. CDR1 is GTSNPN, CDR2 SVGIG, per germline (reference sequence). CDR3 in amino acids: CAWSVRGLLVGELFF. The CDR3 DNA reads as TGTGCCTGGAGTGTACGGGGTCTTCTAGTCGGGGAGCTGTTTTTT. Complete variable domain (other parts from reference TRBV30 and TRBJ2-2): SQTIHQWPATLVQPVGSPLSLECTVEGTSNPNLYWYRQAAGRGLQLLFYSVGIGQISSEVPQNLSASRPQDRQFILSSKKLLLSDSGFYLCAWSVRGLLVGELFFGEGSRLTVL.

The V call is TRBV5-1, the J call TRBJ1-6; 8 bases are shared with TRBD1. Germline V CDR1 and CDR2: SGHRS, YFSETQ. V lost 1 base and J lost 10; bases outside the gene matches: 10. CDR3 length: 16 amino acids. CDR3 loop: CASSLSRQGLGSPLHF. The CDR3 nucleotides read TGCGCCAGCAGCTTGAGCCGACAGGGGCTAGGCTCACCCCTCCACTTT.

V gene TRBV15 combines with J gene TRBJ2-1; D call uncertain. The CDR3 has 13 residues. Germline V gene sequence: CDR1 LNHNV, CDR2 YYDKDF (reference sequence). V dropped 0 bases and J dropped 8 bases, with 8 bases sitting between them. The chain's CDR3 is CATSRDDGYEQFF. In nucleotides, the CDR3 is TGTGCCACCAGCAGAGATGATGGCTATGAGCAGTTCTTC.

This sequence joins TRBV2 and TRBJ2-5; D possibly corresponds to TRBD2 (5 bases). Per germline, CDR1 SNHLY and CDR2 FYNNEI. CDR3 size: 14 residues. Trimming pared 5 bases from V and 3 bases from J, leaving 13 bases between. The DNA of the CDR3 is TGTGCCAGCAGTTCGGACTTTGGCAAAGAGACCCAGTACTTC. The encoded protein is CASSSDFGKETQYF. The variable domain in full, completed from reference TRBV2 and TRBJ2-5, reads EPEVTQTPSHQVTQMGQEVILRCVPISNHLYFYWYRQILGQKVEFLVSFYNNEISEKSEIFDDQFSVERPDGSNFTLKIRSTKLEDSAMYFCASSSDFGKETQYFGPGTRLLVL.

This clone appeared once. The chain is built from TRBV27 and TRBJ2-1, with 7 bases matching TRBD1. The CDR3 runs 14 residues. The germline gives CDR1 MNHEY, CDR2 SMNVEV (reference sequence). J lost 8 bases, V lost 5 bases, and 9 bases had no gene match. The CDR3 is CASSARDRVDEQFF. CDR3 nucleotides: TGTGCCAGCAGTGCGAGAGACAGGGTTGATGAGCAGTTCTTC.

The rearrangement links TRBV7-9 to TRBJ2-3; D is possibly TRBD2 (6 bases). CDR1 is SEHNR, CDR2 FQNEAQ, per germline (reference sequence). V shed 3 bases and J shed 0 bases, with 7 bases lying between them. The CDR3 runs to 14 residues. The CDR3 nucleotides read TGTGCCAGCAGCTTGGCGGGAAGCACAGATACGCAGTATTTT. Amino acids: CASSLAGSTDTQYF. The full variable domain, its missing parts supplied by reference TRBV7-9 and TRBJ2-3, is DTGVSQNPRHKITKRGQNVTFRCDPISEHNRLYWYRQTLGQGPEFLTYFQNEAQLEKSRLLSDRFSAERPKGSFSTLEIQRTEQGDSAMYLCASSLAGSTDTQYFGPGTRLTVL.

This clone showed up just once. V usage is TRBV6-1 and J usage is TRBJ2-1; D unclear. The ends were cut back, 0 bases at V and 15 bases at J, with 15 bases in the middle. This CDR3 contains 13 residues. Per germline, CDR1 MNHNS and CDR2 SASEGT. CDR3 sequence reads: CASSEAAYGKRFF. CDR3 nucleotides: TGTGCCAGCAGTGAAGCAGCCTACGGCAAGCGGTTCTTC.

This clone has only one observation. In DNA, the CDR3 is TGTGCCAGCAGCGTAGCTAGCGGGGTGGACAAAAACATTCAGTACTTC. It yields the protein CASSVASGVDKNIQYF. This chain joins TRBV9 and TRBJ2-4, with 9 nucleotides matching TRBD2. J gave up 3 bases and V 0 bases, and 4 bases lay outside the gene matches. The length of the CDR3 is 16 residues. Germline CDR1 is SGDLS and CDR2 is YYNGEE.